The 6 T cell receptor beta chains below come from one sample, sequenced in a study of early T cells in non-severe SARS-CoV-2 infection. TCRdb redid the calling of the 5' RACE reads with MiXCR, one entry per CDR3 protein. The sample shows about 76,000 distinct CDR3 sequences, roughly a sixth of them seen only once. Sample: whole blood. The receptors shown here come from an adult who was a healthcare worker with PCR-confirmed SARS-CoV-2 infection or an uninfected control (not recorded which).

This clonotype turned up a few times. The chain carries TRBV7-6 and TRBJ2-1; 7 bases fit TRBD1. In germline, CDR1 is SGHVS, CDR2 FNYEAQ. V shed 7 bases and J 10 bases; nucleotides not matched to a gene: 16. The CDR3 has 15 residues. The CDR3 region is CASTLVSDRVREQFF. Here the CDR3 DNA reads TGTGCCAGCACCCTTGTATCCGACAGGGTACGAGAGCAGTTCTTC.

This clonotype occurred a few times. V is TRBV4-1 and J is TRBJ1-5; D gene uncertain. In germline, CDR1 is MGHRA, CDR2 YSYEKL. V was pared by 1 base and J by 6 bases, with 13 bases between. The CDR3 consists of 15 residues. The CDR3 protein is CASSQVYRDLQPQHF. Written as DNA, the CDR3 is TGCGCCAGCAGCCAAGTTTATAGGGATCTTCAGCCCCAGCATTTT.

The chain joins TRBV7-9 to TRBJ2-5, with D maybe TRBD1 (6 bases). The CDR3 is made up of 14 amino acids. CDR1 is SEHNR, CDR2 FQNEAQ, per germline (reference sequence). V was shortened by 4 bases and J by 1 base, with 10 bases between the two germline ends. This chain's CDR3 is CASSYRTAQETQYF. In DNA form, the CDR3 reads TGTGCCAGCAGCTACCGGACAGCCCAAGAGACCCAGTACTTC.

A note on this clonotype: An end of the junction does not agree with germline; a read error may underlie this. This CDR3 reads CASRLGQGATGELFF. The CDR3 DNA reads as TGTGCCAGCCGCTTAGGGCAGGGTGCCACCGGGGAGCTGTTTTTT. The V call is TRBV7-9, the J call TRBJ2-2, with a weak D call TRBD1 (5 bases). The CDR3 covers 15 residues. CDR1 SEHNR and CDR2 FQNEAQ come from the germline V gene (reference sequence).

The chain couples TRBV6-6 to TRBJ2-7; D may be TRBD1 (6 bases). The CDR3 loop spans 12 amino acids. Germline CDR1 and CDR2: MNHNY and SVGAGI (reference sequence). V gave up 8 bases and J gave up 12 bases, with 20 bases separating them. The CDR3: CASSDVQGGMYF. In DNA form, the CDR3 reads TGTGCCAGCTCCGACGTACAGGGTGGTATGTACTTC.

This clonotype has just one count. The chain employs TRBV12-3 or TRBV12-4 and TRBJ1-2; unclear D gene. The CDR3 has 10 amino acids. The ends were cut back, 3 bases at V and 4 bases at J, with 0 bases in the middle. The CDR3 region is CASSFYGYTF. The CDR3 region has the DNA TGTGCCAGCAGTTTCTATGGCTACACCTTC.